Shown below are 18 T cell receptor beta chains from a single sample sequenced in a study of T cell repertoires in cytomegalovirus infection (dated by TCRdb to about 2019). Sequencer: Illumina HiSeq 1500. TCRdb applied fastp at Q25 and MiXCR to the public reads, then kept only in-frame beta chains. Rows with one shared CDR3 protein collapse into an entry with the most common genes and DNA. This sample has about 200,000 distinct CDR3 sequences in its table, and 8% to 10% of those were observed once. Together, the top ten hold about 5% of the sample. Sequenced input: PBMCs. The receptors were sampled from a human donor in good health (CMV status not recorded). Some clones in this sample may be carry-over from other donors' samples.

This clonotype has ten or more counts. The gene calls are TRBV7-2 and TRBJ1-2; unclear D gene. Trimming took 1 base from V and 2 from J, leaving 11 bases between them. From germline, CDR1 is SGHTA and CDR2 FQGNSA. The CDR3 has 15 residues. In DNA form, the CDR3 reads TGTGCCAGCAGCTTAGTTCTAGGGCAAAACTATGGCTACACCTTC. Protein sequence: CASSLVLGQNYGYTF.

This clonotype was counted many times. This sequence joins TRBV7-2 and TRBJ1-4; tentatively, D is TRBD1 (5 bases). CDR1 and CDR2 from the germline V gene are SGHTA and FQGNSA. CDR3 length equals 14 residues. The V and J ends lost 3 bases and 8 bases respectively, with 13 bases between them. This chain's CDR3 is CASSFAQGGEKLFF. In nucleotides, the CDR3 is TGTGCCAGCAGCTTCGCTCAGGGAGGGGAAAAACTGTTTTTT.

A few counts support this clonotype. This chain joins TRBV19 and TRBJ1-1; D uncertain. V lost 3 bases to trimming and J lost 0 bases, with 14 bases between them. CDR1 and CDR2 (germline): LNHDA, SQIVND (reference sequence). This CDR3 is 16 amino acids long. The CDR3 DNA follows: TGTGCCAGTAGTATGGGCAACACGATCATGAACACTGAAGCTTTCTTT. Its protein product is CASSMGNTIMNTEAFF.

The chain combines TRBV23-1 with TRBJ1-5; 7 positions match TRBD1. TRBV23-1 has ORF status, its function being uncertain. The ends lost 3 bases at V and 7 bases at J; junction bases unmatched: 9. CDR3 size: 15 residues. CDR3 bases: TGCGCCAGCAGTCACGAGGGGGCGTTAGGGCAGCCCCAGCATTTT. Its translation: CASSHEGALGQPQHF.

This clonotype appeared many times. The genes are TRBV7-2 and TRBJ1-6; D unclear. The CDR3 extends over 15 amino acids. Per germline, CDR1 SGHTA and CDR2 FQGNSA. Between the trimmed V and J ends, which lost 1 base and 7 bases, there was a span of 11 bases. Here the CDR3 DNA reads TGTGCCAGCAGCTTAGGACGATTCCTAAATTCACCCCTCCACTTT. This sequence encodes CASSLGRFLNSPLHF. The whole variable domain, remainder taken from reference TRBV7-2 and TRBJ1-6, is GAGVSQSPSNKVTEKGKDVELRCDPISGHTALYWYRQSLGQGLEFLIYFQGNSAPDKSGLPSDRFSAERTGGSVSTLTIQRTQQEDSAVYLCASSLGRFLNSPLHFGNGTRLTVT.

This clonotype has at least ten counts. The chain employs TRBV27 and TRBJ1-5; the D gene is possibly TRBD1 (5 bases). The CDR3 sequence is 15 residues long. From germline, CDR1 is MNHEY and CDR2 SMNVEV (reference sequence). V was pared by 0 bases and J by 9 bases, with 15 bases between. The DNA for the CDR3 is TGTGCCAGCAGTTTATCGGGGCATGGATACGTGCCCCAGCATTTT. Translating it yields CASSLSGHGYVPQHF.

At least ten counts were recorded for this clonotype. The rearrangement joins TRBV12-3 or TRBV12-4 to TRBJ2-4; D is uncertain. V was shortened by 5 bases and J by 0 bases, with 14 bases between the two germline ends. The CDR3 totals 16 residues. CDR3: CASSRSPGVAKNIQYF. CDR3 coding DNA: TGTGCCAGCAGTCGAAGCCCTGGGGTAGCCAAAAACATTCAGTACTTC.

The J gene is TRBJ1-6, the V gene TRBV7-4; 7 nucleotides agree with TRBD1. The J segment lost 9 bases and the V segment lost 2 bases, leaving 4 bases of the junction unmatched. The CDR3 length is 14 residues. CDR1 is SGHVT, CDR2 SQSDAQ, per germline. The CDR3 DNA reads as TGTGCCAGCAGCTTACAGGGGGAAGCTTCACCCCTCCACTTT. This translates into CASSLQGEASPLHF.

Many counts were recorded for this clonotype. The V and J genes are TRBV7-8 and TRBJ1-1; D is possibly TRBD1 (5 bases). The length of the CDR3 is 15 residues. In germline, CDR1 is SGHVS, CDR2 FQNEAQ. V dropped 3 bases and J dropped 3 bases, with 14 bases sitting between them. Written as DNA, the CDR3 is TGTGCCAGCAGCTTTTTGACACCGGGGGACACTGAAGCTTTCTTT. It is translated as CASSFLTPGDTEAFF.

This clonotype came up many times. The chain links TRBV28 to TRBJ1-2; 9 nucleotides match TRBD1. The CDR3 runs to 15 residues. Germline V gives CDR1 MDHEN, CDR2 SYDVKM. J lost 5 bases, V lost 7 bases, and 11 bases had no gene match. In DNA, the CDR3 is TGTGCCAGCACCATCATAACAGGGGGCGCATATGGCTACACCTTC. Its translation is CASTIITGGAYGYTF.

This chain joins TRBV10-3 and TRBJ1-1; maybe TRBD1 (5 bases). Germline CDR1 is ENHRY and CDR2 is SYGVKD. The germline V and J ends were trimmed by 0 bases and 5 bases, with 10 bases remaining between them. CDR3 size: 14 residues. DNA of the CDR3: TGTGCCATCAGTGAGTCTAAGGGGAGAACTGAAGCTTTCTTT. Its protein product is CAISESKGRTEAFF.

The chain recombines TRBV7-2 with TRBJ2-7; TRBD2 aligns across 8 bases. CDR3 length: 14 amino acids. The V gene's germline CDR1 is SGHTA and CDR2 FQGNSA. V lost 4 bases and J lost 2; bases outside the gene matches: 4. The CDR3 here is CASSSIAGPYEQYF. CDR3 nucleotide sequence: TGTGCCAGCAGCTCCATAGCGGGACCCTACGAGCAGTACTTC. Variable domain in full (rest from reference TRBV7-2 and TRBJ2-7): GAGVSQSPSNKVTEKGKDVELRCDPISGHTALYWYRQSLGQGLEFLIYFQGNSAPDKSGLPSDRFSAERTGGSVSTLTIQRTQQEDSAVYLCASSSIAGPYEQYFGPGTRLTVT.

The CDR3 sequence: CASSRQGALSGTISQHF. CDR3 coding DNA: TGTGCCAGCAGTAGACAGGGGGCCCTAAGTGGGACCATTTCCCAGCATTTT. This chain links TRBV12-3 or TRBV12-4 with TRBJ1-5; 10 bases match TRBD1. The junction had 18 bases not matched to a gene; V was cut back by 5 bases and J by 11 bases. This CDR3 spans 17 amino acids.

This clonotype came up many times. V and J are TRBV6-2 or TRBV6-3 and TRBJ2-1; 8 nucleotides match TRBD2. Germline V gives CDR1 MNHEY, CDR2 SVGEGT. V was pared by 2 bases and J by 1 base, with 1 base of the junction left unmatched. This CDR3 is 15 amino acids long. CDR3: CASSYGGRSYNEQFF. Here the CDR3 DNA reads TGTGCCAGCAGTTACGGCGGGAGGTCCTACAATGAGCAGTTCTTC.

The chain links TRBV28 to TRBJ2-3; 7 positions agree with TRBD2. The germline V gene has CDR1 MDHEN and CDR2 SYDVKM. The V gene end was trimmed by 3 bases and the J gene end by 3 bases; junction bases not matched to a gene: 3. The CDR3 length is 14 residues. The CDR3 nucleotides read TGTGCCAGCAGTTTCGGGACTAAAACAGATACGCAGTATTTT. This sequence encodes CASSFGTKTDTQYF.

With respect to this clonotype: A much larger clone differs from this one at a single base, so this may be a read error. V usage is TRBV27 and J usage is TRBJ1-2; D perhaps matches TRBD1 (6 bases). Germline lookup yields CDR1 MNHEY and CDR2 SMNVEV (reference sequence). V lost 10 bases and J lost 8, with 17 bases in between. The CDR3 totals 12 residues. CDR3 sequence reads: CAIGGGPVGYTF. CDR3 coding DNA: TGTGCCATCGGAGGGGGTCCGGTGGGCTACACCTTC.

This clonotype was recorded many times. The chain combines TRBV7-2 with TRBJ1-4; the D gene is possibly TRBD1 (6 bases). Trimming pared 3 bases from V and 5 bases from J, leaving 16 bases between. The germline gives CDR1 SGHTA, CDR2 FQGNSA. The CDR3 is 16 amino acids. Here the CDR3 DNA reads TGTGCCAGCAGCTTGACCAGGGGCGCTGGGAATGAAAAACTGTTTTTT. This encodes CASSLTRGAGNEKLFF.

In this sample, this clonotype turned up a few times. The chain combines TRBV30 with TRBJ1-4; the D gene is possibly TRBD1 (6 bases). CDR3 length: 13 amino acids. Per the germline V gene, CDR1 is GTSNPN and CDR2 is SVGIG (reference sequence). The V end lost 4 bases, the J end lost 7 bases, and 13 bases lay between the germline ends. The CDR3 region is CAWTQGQSEKLFF. As DNA, the CDR3 is TGTGCCTGGACGCAGGGGCAAAGTGAAAAACTGTTTTTT.